The clone carrying this T cell receptor (beta chain) was seen a few times. V shed 4 bases, J shed 7 bases, and the junction held 7 bases outside the gene matches. The CDR3 is made up of 16 amino acids. Germline lookup yields CDR1 LGHDT and CDR2 YNNKEL (reference sequence). Source study methods: The assay estimated nucleated cells by amplifying reference gene primers. TCRdb's copy holds only in-frame clones and misses some; the assay was immunoSEQ multiplex PCR. Clonal size and the V and J genes are those of that table, whereas D and trimming came from the DNA. This sample has about 40,000 clones, with about 88% found just once. The source of the sample is a study of blood T cell repertoires in COVID-19. The wider study: From T cells, B-cell-depleted T cells, or PBMCs came the material, which was cDNA or gDNA.

The source material was peripheral blood. The receptor's source is a human donor in a cohort sampled during active COVID-19. The V call is TRBV3-1 (or the pseudogene TRBV3-2), the J call TRBJ2-5, with TRBD2 matching over 15 bases. The CDR3 DNA sequence: TGTGCCAGCAGCCCCAGACGGACTAGCGGGAGGGGGACCCAGTACTTC. Translation gives CASSPRRTSGRGTQYF.